This entry lists 8 T cell receptor beta chains sequenced from one sample in a study of cytotoxic CD8 clonotypes in ibrutinib-treated CLL. Assay: immunoSEQ multiplex PCR; the TCRdb copy retains only in-frame clones and omits some. The data hold around 130,000 clones, with about 85% observed a single time. This specimen was PBMCs, taken after 24 months of ibrutinib treatment. The source is a human donor with chronic lymphocytic leukemia.

This chain links TRBV11-1 with TRBJ2-5, with a possible D match to TRBD1 (6 bases). V was shortened by 4 bases and J by 1 base, with 7 bases between the two germline ends. CDR1 is SGHAT and CDR2 is FQDESV in the germline V gene (reference sequence). The CDR3 spans 13 residues. CDR3 in DNA: TGTGCCAGCAGCTCGACAGGCCAAGAGACCCAGTACTTC. Translated: CASSSTGQETQYF.

The gene calls are TRBV6-5 and TRBJ2-7, with TRBD1 as a possible D gene (6 bases). This CDR3 has 14 amino acids. V was shortened by 5 bases and J by 3 bases, with 14 bases between the two germline ends. CDR1 and CDR2 from the germline V gene are MNHEY and SVGAGI. The CDR3 coding sequence is TGTGCCAGCAGTCGCCCAGGGACATACTACGAGCAGTACTTC. Translated, it gives CASSRPGTYYEQYF.

Details on this clone: At one end, the junction sequence differs from germline, possibly due to a read error. This chain connects TRBV4-1 to TRBJ1-2; D not resolved. The CDR3 spans 14 residues. Germline CDR1 reads MGHRA; CDR2 reads YSYEKL. CDR3 nucleotide sequence: TGCGCCAGCAGTCAAGAAGACGGGATCTATGGCTACACCTTC. Translating gives CASSQEDGIYGYTF.

Written as DNA, the CDR3 is TGTGCCTGGAGTTACGGGGGAAGCTCCTACGAGCAGTACTTC. It translates to CAWSYGGSSYEQYF. The chain uses TRBV30 and TRBJ2-7; possibly TRBD2 for D (6 bases). Deletions cut 2 bases from V and 0 bases from J, with 11 bases between. Germline V lookup: CDR1 GTSNPN, CDR2 SVGIG (reference sequence). There are 14 residues in the CDR3.

The chain uses TRBV5-1 and TRBJ1-6, with 8 nucleotides matching TRBD1. J gave up 9 bases and V 6 bases, and 11 bases lay outside the gene matches. The germline gives CDR1 SGHRS, CDR2 YFSETQ. The CDR3 sequence is 15 residues long. CDR3 amino acids: CASTKVDRGSSPLHF. The DNA for the CDR3 is TGCGCCAGCACCAAAGTTGACAGGGGATCTTCACCCCTCCACTTT.

The chain combines TRBV7-8 with TRBJ2-7; 11 bases fit TRBD1. Germline CDR1 and CDR2: SGHVS and FQNEAQ. J lost 5 bases, V lost 5 bases, and 8 bases had no gene match. The CDR3 is 15 residues long. CDR3 residues: CASSHGDRGRNEQYF. The CDR3 region has the DNA TGTGCCAGCAGCCACGGGGACAGGGGGAGGAACGAGCAGTACTTC.

The chain carries TRBV20-1 and TRBJ1-1, with D hard to call. CDR3 length: 9 residues. Trimming shortened V by 2 bases and J by 8 bases, and 3 bases separated the two germline ends. CDR1 and CDR2 from the germline V gene are DFQATT and SNEGSKA (reference sequence). The CDR3 region is CSARQEAFF. CDR3 DNA sequence: TGCAGTGCTAGACAAGAAGCTTTCTTT.

The J gene is TRBJ2-7, the V gene TRBV27; 9 nucleotides match TRBD2. The CDR3 covers 15 residues. V was clipped by 3 bases and J by 3 bases; unmatched bases: 6. Germline lookup yields CDR1 MNHEY and CDR2 SMNVEV (reference sequence). For the CDR3, the DNA is TGTGCCAGCAGTTTGGGGCGGGGGGGATACTACGAGCAGTACTTC. Its protein product is CASSLGRGGYYEQYF.